The clone carrying this TCR beta chain has a count of ten or more. MiXCR, run by TCRdb on the 5' RACE reads, gives a single entry per CDR3 protein. This table holds around 53,000 distinct CDR3 sequences, roughly 14% found once. This entry belongs to a study of T cells of healthy individuals. The germline V gene encodes CDR1 SNHLY and CDR2 FYNNEI. The V end was cut by 6 bases, the J end by 7 bases, with 7 bases between. The CDR3 runs to 10 residues. The receptor comes from a human donor in good health. V usage is TRBV2 and J usage is TRBJ2-7; D remains unclear. The CDR3 sequence is CASRKTEQYF. The CDR3 DNA reads TGTGCCAGCAGAAAGACAGAGCAGTACTTC.